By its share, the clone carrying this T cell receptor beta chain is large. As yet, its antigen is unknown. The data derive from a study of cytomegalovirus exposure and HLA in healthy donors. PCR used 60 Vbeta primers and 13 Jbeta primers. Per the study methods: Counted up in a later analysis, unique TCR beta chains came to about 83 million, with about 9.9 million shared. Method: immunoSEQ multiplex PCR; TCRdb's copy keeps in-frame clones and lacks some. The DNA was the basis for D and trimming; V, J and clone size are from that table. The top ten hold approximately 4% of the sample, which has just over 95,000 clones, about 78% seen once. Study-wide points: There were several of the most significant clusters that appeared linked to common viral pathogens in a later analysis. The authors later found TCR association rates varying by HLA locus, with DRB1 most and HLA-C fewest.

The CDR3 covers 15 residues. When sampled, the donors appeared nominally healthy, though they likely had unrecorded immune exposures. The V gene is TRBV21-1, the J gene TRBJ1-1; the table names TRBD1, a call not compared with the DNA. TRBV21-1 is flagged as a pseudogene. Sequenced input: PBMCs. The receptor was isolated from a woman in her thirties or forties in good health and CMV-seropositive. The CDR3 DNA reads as TGTGCCAGCAGCAAACGGGACAACCAAAACACTGAAGCTTTCTTT. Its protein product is CASSKRDNQNTEAFF.